This TCR beta chain came from a study of T-cell memory formation after mild COVID-19. Findings and caveats of the study: Largely, contracting CD4+ clones fell within CM and EM, and contracting CD8+ clones within EMRA.

This clonotype was observed a few times. What it binds is not known. TCRdb ran MiXCR on the 5' RACE reads and lists one entry per CDR3 protein. Altogether roughly 130,000 distinct CDR3 sequences are present, about 6.5% being singletons, with the ten largest covering roughly 2%. Trimming removed 1 base at V and 4 bases at J, with 7 bases between. There are 13 residues in the CDR3. Germline lookup yields CDR1 LGHNA and CDR2 YSLEER. The sequenced sample consisted of PBMCs or a T cell subset sorted from them (not recorded which). This sequence was found in an adult woman who had mild COVID-19 (a few samples of this study predate the infection). Cell type and time point are not known. The chain joins TRBV4-3 to TRBJ1-1, with no clear D. The CDR3 sequence is CASSQATATEAFF. In nucleotides, the CDR3 is TGCGCCAGCAGCCAAGCTACAGCCACTGAAGCTTTCTTT.